The rows below give T cell receptor beta chains drawn from one sample of a study of T cells in Graves' hyperthyroidism and ophthalmopathy. TCRdb re-called the multiplex PCR reads with MiXCR, one entry per CDR3 protein. The sample includes hundreds of thousands of distinct CDR3 sequences, less than 15% of them seen just once. What was sequenced was blood. All receptors come from a woman aged 40 to 49 with Graves' hyperthyroidism. The CDR3 runs from the conserved cysteine through the conserved F or W. A D gene is named only where the DNA matches it firmly. Where a row states a size, it is once, few, many or the class of an expanded clone; other rows omit it.

V: TRBV7-2
D: .
size: many
J: TRBJ2-1
DNA: TGTGCCACCCGGACGACCGGGGGCTATGAGCAGTTCTTC
CDR3: CATRTTGGYEQFF

V: TRBV5-1
D: TRBD2
size: .
J: TRBJ2-7
DNA: TGCGCCAGCAGCGGGGGGACTAGCGGGAGGGAAAGGAAGTCCTACGAGCAGTACTTC
CDR3: CASSGGTSGRERKSYEQYF

V: TRBV28
D: TRBD1
size: .
J: TRBJ2-7
DNA: TGTGCCAGCAGTTCGCCCGGACAGGACTACGAGCAGTACTTC
CDR3: CASSSPGQDYEQYF

V: TRBV3-1
D: .
size: many
J: TRBJ1-2
DNA: TGTGCCAGCAGCCAAGAGAGTAGCGGTCGAGGTGGCTACACCTTC
CDR3: CASSQESSGRGGYTF

V: TRBV6-1
D: TRBD1
size: .
J: TRBJ1-3
DNA: TGTGCCAGCAGTTCCCCGGGACAGGGGGCTACTACCGGAAACACCATATATTTT
CDR3: CASSSPGQGATTGNTIYF

V: TRBV5-1
D: .
size: .
J: TRBJ1-1
DNA: TGCGCCAGCAGCTTGGACAAATCGACAGGGAACACTGAAGCTTTCTTT
CDR3: CASSLDKSTGNTEAFF

V: TRBV3-1
D: TRBD1
size: .
J: TRBJ1-1
DNA: TGTGCCAGCAGCCCTTCCGGGACAGGCCTGAACACTGAAGCTTTCTTT
CDR3: CASSPSGTGLNTEAFF

V: TRBV18
D: .
size: many
J: TRBJ2-3
DNA: TGTGCCAGCTCACCAAGAGGGAGCGTGGATACGCAGTATTTT
CDR3: CASSPRGSVDTQYF

V: TRBV5-1
D: .
size: many
J: TRBJ2-7
DNA: TGCGCCAGCAGCTTGTTGTGGTCGGACGAGCAGTACTTC
CDR3: CASSLLWSDEQYF

V: TRBV11-2
D: .
size: many
J: TRBJ2-1
DNA: TGTGCCAGCAGCTTAGTTTACCTTCCGAGCTCCTACAATGAGCAGTTCTTC
CDR3: CASSLVYLPSSYNEQFF

V: TRBV28
D: .
size: many
J: TRBJ2-7
DNA: TGTGCCAGCAGTTCGGGGACTTCGCCCTACGAGCAGTACTTC
CDR3: CASSSGTSPYEQYF

V: TRBV28
D: TRBD2
size: .
J: TRBJ2-2
DNA: TGTGCCATCGCTAGCGGGAGCATCTCCGGGGAGCTGTTTTTT
CDR3: CAIASGSISGELFF

V: TRBV27
D: TRBD2
size: many
J: TRBJ2-5
DNA: TGTGCCAGCAGTTCCTCGGGACTAGCGGGAAGAGAGACCCAGTACTTC
CDR3: CASSSSGLAGRETQYF

V: TRBV10-3
D: .
size: .
J: TRBJ2-2
DNA: TGTGCCATCAGTGAGTCCGGGAACACCGGGGAGCTGTTTTTT
CDR3: CAISESGNTGELFF

V: TRBV12-3/TRBV12-4
D: .
size: few
J: TRBJ2-5
DNA: TGTGCCAGCAGTTTTAAGAGCCAAGAGACCCAGTACTTC
CDR3: CASSFKSQETQYF

V: TRBV10-1
D: .
size: few
J: TRBJ1-2
DNA: TGCGCCAGCAGCGAGTACAGGGAGGCTGGCTACACCTTC
CDR3: CASSEYREAGYTF

V: TRBV7-9
D: .
size: few
J: TRBJ2-2
DNA: TGTGCCAGCAGCTACTCAGGAGTCCAGAGCGGGGAGCTGTTTTTT
CDR3: CASSYSGVQSGELFF

V: TRBV4-2
D: TRBD2
size: many
J: TRBJ2-1
DNA: TGTGCCAGCAGCCAAACTAGCGCGAGCTACAATGAGCAGTTCTTC
CDR3: CASSQTSASYNEQFF

V: TRBV28
D: TRBD1
size: many
J: TRBJ2-1
DNA: TGTGCCAGCAGTTTATTCGGACAGGGATACAATGAGCAGTTCTTC
CDR3: CASSLFGQGYNEQFF

V: TRBV30
D: TRBD1
size: once
J: TRBJ2-5
DNA: TGTGCCTGGAGGGCGGACAGGGAAGAGACCCAGTACTTC
CDR3: CAWRADREETQYF

V: TRBV2
D: .
size: many
J: TRBJ1-1
DNA: TGTGCCAGCAGTAGGCAGAGTAACACTGAAGCTTTCTTT
CDR3: CASSRQSNTEAFF

V: TRBV2
D: .
size: many
J: TRBJ2-3
DNA: TGTGCCAGCAGGGACTCAAAAGTTAGGACAGATACGCAGTATTTT
CDR3: CASRDSKVRTDTQYF

V: TRBV28
D: .
size: many
J: TRBJ1-1
DNA: TGTGCCAGCAGTGCCACAGGGCTCAACACTGAAGCTTTCTTT
CDR3: CASSATGLNTEAFF

V: TRBV19
D: TRBD1
size: many
J: TRBJ2-2
DNA: TGTGCCAGTAGACGACAGGGTGTTGACACCGGGGAGCTGTTTTTT
CDR3: CASRRQGVDTGELFF

V: TRBV19
D: .
size: few
J: TRBJ2-1
DNA: TGTGCCAGTAGTATGGTGTACGGGAGTTTGTATGAGCAGTTCTTC
CDR3: CASSMVYGSLYEQFF

V: TRBV7-9
D: .
size: few
J: TRBJ2-1
DNA: TGTGCCAGCAGCTTCGGTTCGGTCGATAATGAGCAGTTCTTC
CDR3: CASSFGSVDNEQFF

V: TRBV28
D: TRBD2
size: many
J: TRBJ2-7
DNA: TGTGGGACTAGCGTTACCTACGAGCAGTACTTC
CDR3: CGTSVTYEQYF

V: TRBV4-1
D: TRBD2
size: many
J: TRBJ2-1
DNA: TGCGCCAGCAGCCAAGATCAAAGCGGGGTATACAATGAGCAGTTCTTC
CDR3: CASSQDQSGVYNEQFF

V: TRBV4-1
D: .
size: many
J: TRBJ2-7
DNA: TGCGCCAGCAGCCCCGCCGAACTAGCTGGCTACGAGCAGTACTTC
CDR3: CASSPAELAGYEQYF

V: TRBV9
D: .
size: once
J: TRBJ1-3
DNA: TGTGCCAGCAGCGTACACAGGTCCTCTGGAAACACCATATATTTT
CDR3: CASSVHRSSGNTIYF

V: TRBV12-3/TRBV12-4
D: .
size: .
J: TRBJ1-2
DNA: TGTGCCAGCAGCAGTGCGGGAGACCGAACTAACTATGGCTACACCTTC
CDR3: CASSSAGDRTNYGYTF

V: TRBV6-1
D: .
size: many
J: TRBJ2-7
DNA: TGTGCCAGCAGGCAGACTAGATTAGGCGAGCAGTACTTC
CDR3: CASRQTRLGEQYF

V: TRBV4-1
D: .
size: many
J: TRBJ1-1
DNA: TGCGCCAGCAGCCAAGATGGGGCGCACACTGAAGCTTTCTTT
CDR3: CASSQDGAHTEAFF

V: TRBV7-3
D: TRBD2
size: many
J: TRBJ2-3
DNA: TGTGCCAGCAGCGCACTTGCGGGAGGGCCTGGAGATACGCAGTATTTT
CDR3: CASSALAGGPGDTQYF

V: TRBV14
D: TRBD2
size: many
J: TRBJ2-7
DNA: TGTGCCAGCAGCCCGGGACTAGTAGTGGACGAGCAGTACTTC
CDR3: CASSPGLVVDEQYF

V: TRBV20-1
D: TRBD2
size: many
J: TRBJ2-1
DNA: TGCAGTGCCCAGACCGGGACTAGCGGGAGGGCGGGCCTGAATGAGCAGTTCTTC
CDR3: CSAQTGTSGRAGLNEQFF

V: TRBV20-1
D: TRBD2
size: few
J: TRBJ2-1
DNA: TGCAGTGCTAGAGTCTCCGGGACTAGCGGGAGGGCCGGGATCATCTCGGGTGAGCAGTTCTTC
CDR3: CSARVSGTSGRAGIISGEQFF

V: TRBV5-1
D: .
size: many
J: TRBJ1-4
DNA: TGCGCCAGCAGCTTGGTGGGGCAGACAACTAATGAAAAACTGTTTTTT
CDR3: CASSLVGQTTNEKLFF

V: TRBV9
D: .
size: few
J: TRBJ2-2
DNA: TGTGCCAGCAGCGAGCCTTCTATCGGGGAGAACACCGGGGAGCTGTTTTTT
CDR3: CASSEPSIGENTGELFF

V: TRBV6-1
D: .
size: .
J: TRBJ2-6
DNA: TGTGTCAGCAGGCCTCAGGGATCTGGGGCCAACGTCCTGACTTTC
CDR3: CVSRPQGSGANVLTF

V: TRBV19
D: TRBD1
size: .
J: TRBJ2-3
DNA: TGTGCCAGTAGTATATCGGGACAGGGGGCTGTTACGCAGTATTTT
CDR3: CASSISGQGAVTQYF

V: TRBV7-9
D: .
size: .
J: TRBJ1-4
DNA: TGTGCCAGCAGCCCTGGACACGGGTGGGAAAAACTGTTTTTT
CDR3: CASSPGHGWEKLFF

V: TRBV28
D: .
size: many
J: TRBJ1-6
DNA: TGTGCCAGCAGTTTATCATACGGGATGTTGGGTTCACCCCTCCACTTT
CDR3: CASSLSYGMLGSPLHF

V: TRBV2
D: .
size: many
J: TRBJ1-1
DNA: TGTGCCAGCATTAGGGACCAAGAAGCTTTCTTT
CDR3: CASIRDQEAFF

V: TRBV6-1
D: .
size: many
J: TRBJ2-1
DNA: TGTGCCAGCAACCACAGGAGCTCCTACAATGAGCAGTTCTTC
CDR3: CASNHRSSYNEQFF

V: TRBV20-1
D: .
size: few
J: TRBJ2-4
DNA: TGCAGTGCTCGTGACTCAGGAACTCTAGCCAAAAACATTCAGTACTTC
CDR3: CSARDSGTLAKNIQYF

V: TRBV29-1
D: .
size: .
J: TRBJ2-1
DNA: TGCAGCGTCCCGACCTCCTACAATGAGCAGTTCTTC
CDR3: CSVPTSYNEQFF

V: TRBV5-1
D: TRBD1
size: many
J: TRBJ1-1
DNA: TGCGCCAGCAGCTTGGGGGGGACAGGCATGAACACTGAAGCTTTCTTT
CDR3: CASSLGGTGMNTEAFF

V: TRBV6-1
D: TRBD1
size: many
J: TRBJ1-1
DNA: TGTGCCAGCAGGGAGACAGGGGGTTACACTGAAGCTTTCTTT
CDR3: CASRETGGYTEAFF

V: TRBV6-1
D: .
size: .
J: TRBJ2-2
DNA: TGTGCCAGCAGCATAGCCATGACTAGACCTTCGAACACCGGGGAGCTGTTTTTT
CDR3: CASSIAMTRPSNTGELFF

V: TRBV2
D: .
size: many
J: TRBJ1-1
DNA: TGTGCCAGCAGGGTCTTGCTGAACACTGAAGCTTTCTTT
CDR3: CASRVLLNTEAFF

V: TRBV7-9
D: .
size: .
J: TRBJ2-1
DNA: TGTGCCAGCAGAATCCTTTCTAGGGGGGATGAGCAGTTCTTC
CDR3: CASRILSRGDEQFF

V: TRBV19
D: TRBD1
size: .
J: TRBJ1-1
DNA: TGTGCCAGTAGTATAGATCCCCCAGGGGGGGCGAGAACTGAAGCTTTCTTT
CDR3: CASSIDPPGGARTEAFF

V: TRBV28
D: TRBD1
size: few
J: TRBJ1-1
DNA: TGTGCCAGCAGTTCACACCAGGGGGGGACTGAAGCTTTCTTT
CDR3: CASSSHQGGTEAFF

V: TRBV30
D: .
size: .
J: TRBJ1-5
DNA: TGTGCCTGGTCCGGGGGCTCGGATCAGCCCCAGCATTTT
CDR3: CAWSGGSDQPQHF

V: TRBV12-3/TRBV12-4
D: .
size: once
J: TRBJ2-4
DNA: TGTGCCAGCAGTCTTCAAATAGCCAAAAACATTCAGTACTTC
CDR3: CASSLQIAKNIQYF

V: TRBV28
D: .
size: many
J: TRBJ1-1
DNA: TGTGCCAGCAGTCCGGGGGGGCGGCTGGGGACGGCTTTCTTT
CDR3: CASSPGGRLGTAFF

V: TRBV5-8
D: TRBD1
size: few
J: TRBJ1-2
DNA: TGTGCCGGCAGCTCGGACAGGGACTATGGCTACACCTTC
CDR3: CAGSSDRDYGYTF

V: TRBV20-1
D: .
size: few
J: TRBJ2-1
DNA: TGCAGTGCTCAAATACAGGGAAAGTCGAGCTCCTACAATGAGCAGTTCTTC
CDR3: CSAQIQGKSSSYNEQFF

V: TRBV20-1
D: TRBD2
size: many
J: TRBJ2-1
DNA: TGCAGTGCTAGATCCAATCTAGCGGGAGGATACAATGAGCAGTTCTTC
CDR3: CSARSNLAGGYNEQFF